Shown below are 26 T cell receptor beta chains from a single sample sequenced in a study of tumor-infiltrating lymphocytes in oesophageal squamous cell carcinoma. One entry per CDR3 protein results from TCRdb running MiXCR on the PCR reads. The sample consists of more than 10,000 distinct CDR3 sequences, approximately 60% of them appearing once. The sequenced sample was esophageal tumor tissue. Receptors were obtained from a female donor with esophageal squamous cell carcinoma.

By sample fraction, this clonotype is medium-sized (0.01 to 0.1%). V is TRBV6-4 and J is TRBJ2-3; TRBD1 agrees at 7 bases. Germline values: CDR1 MRHNA, CDR2 SNTAGT. This CDR3 has 16 residues. Unmatched junction bases numbered 7, after V lost 3 bases and J lost 1 base. This chain's CDR3 is CASSEKTGWGTDTQYF. DNA of the CDR3: TGTGCCAGCAGTGAGAAGACAGGGTGGGGCACAGATACGCAGTATTTT.

V usage is TRBV7-3 and J usage is TRBJ2-6, with 8 nucleotides matching TRBD1. The CDR3 contains 16 residues. J was trimmed by 4 bases and V by 4 bases; bases with no gene match: 6. Germline CDR1 is SGHTA and CDR2 is FQGTGA. CDR3 loop: CASSSQGGIGANVLTF. The CDR3 DNA reads as TGTGCCAGCAGCTCACAGGGGGGAATAGGGGCCAACGTCCTGACTTTC.

The V and J genes are TRBV27 and TRBJ2-6; D remains unclear. Germline CDR1 is MNHEY and CDR2 is SMNVEV (reference sequence). Trimming took 6 bases from V and 3 from J, leaving 6 bases between them. This CDR3 has 13 amino acids. CDR3 bases: TGTGCCAGCAGGTGGGGTGGGGCCAACGTCCTGACTTTC. Its protein is CASRWGGANVLTF.

This clonotype was observed a single time. The chain uses TRBV7-9 and TRBJ1-1; 9 bases agree with TRBD2. The end of the DNA aligns better with TRBJ2-7, so the J call may be wrong. The germline CDR1 and CDR2 sequences are SEHNR and FQNEAQ (reference sequence). This CDR3 has 16 residues. The CDR3 here is CASSLAVSSGTYEQYF. CDR3 nucleotide sequence: TGTGCCAGCAGCTTAGCGGTATCTAGCGGGACCTACGAGCAGTACTTC.

The chain recombines TRBV7-3 with TRBJ2-3, with 8 bases fitting TRBD2. This CDR3 has 15 amino acids. The trim removed 4 bases at V and 5 bases at J, leaving 8 bases unmatched. Germline-derived CDR1 and CDR2 are SGHTA and FQGTGA. The CDR3 loop reads CASSSQSGRGDTQYF. The CDR3 nucleotides read TGTGCCAGCAGCTCACAGAGCGGGAGAGGAGATACGCAGTATTTT.

This chain links TRBV27 with TRBJ2-5, with 8 nucleotides matching TRBD2. Germline V CDR1 and CDR2: MNHEY, SMNVEV (reference sequence). Trimming removed 7 bases from V and 5 bases from J; junction bases left unmatched: 21. CDR3 length equals 18 residues. The DNA for the CDR3 is TGTGCCAGCAAGGCGGGGGGCCTTTTGAGGATGTGGGGGGAGACCCAGTACTTC. Amino acid sequence: CASKAGGLLRMWGETQYF.

V usage is TRBV10-3 and J usage is TRBJ2-1; possibly TRBD1 or TRBD2 for D (5 bases each). The closer fit of TRBJ2-7 to the DNA end suggests the J call may be wrong. This CDR3 has 13 residues. Germline CDR1 is ENHRY and CDR2 is SYGVKD. The CDR3 DNA follows: TGTGCCATCAGTGACGGGACGAAAGGCGAGCAGTACTTC. Residues: CAISDGTKGEQYF.

A word on this clonotype: This clone may be a read error of a much larger clone one base away. J is TRBJ2-5 and V is TRBV4-1, with 11 bases fitting TRBD1. The end of the DNA is better explained by TRBJ2-1, so the J call may be wrong. The germline gives CDR1 MGHRA, CDR2 YSYEKL. The CDR3 sequence is 14 residues long. The CDR3 loop reads CASSLRGQGETQFF. The CDR3 DNA follows: TGCGCCAGCAGCTTAAGGGGACAGGGGGAGACCCAGTTCTTC.

V usage is TRBV7-3 and J usage is TRBJ2-7; D is ambiguous. Judging by the DNA end, TRBJ1-2 fits better; the J call may be wrong. The CDR3 totals 13 residues. Germline CDR1 and CDR2: SGHTA and FQGTGA. CDR3 nucleotide sequence: TGTGCCAGCAGCCCGGACGGGAACTATGGCTACACCTTC. Encoded protein: CASSPDGNYGYTF.

Only a few counts were recorded for this clonotype. The CDR3 spells CASSLATSGGETQYF. CDR3 nucleotides: TGTGCCAGCAGCTTAGCAACTAGCGGGGGAGAGACCCAGTACTTC. V is TRBV7-2 and J is TRBJ2-5; 11 bases map to TRBD2. The CDR3 sequence is 15 residues long. After removal of 0 bases from V and 4 bases from J, the junction contained 1 base not matched to a gene. Germline V CDR1 and CDR2: SGHTA, FQGNSA. The full variable domain, in which reference TRBV7-2 and TRBJ2-5 provide the parts outside the CDR3, is GAGVSQSPSNKVTEKGKDVELRCDPISGHTALYWYRQSLGQGLEFLIYFQGNSAPDKSGLPSDRFSAERTGGSVSTLTIQRTQQEDSAVYLCASSLATSGGETQYFGPGTRLLVL.

On this clonotype: A much larger clonotype is one base distant, so this may be a read error. The chain recombines TRBV5-1 with TRBJ1-1; 8 nucleotides line up with TRBD1. The germline V gene has CDR1 SGHRS and CDR2 YFSETQ. CDR3 size: 14 residues. The DNA of the CDR3 is TGCGCCAGCAGCTCCACAGGGGGTAACACTGGAGCTTTCTTT. This translates into CASSSTGGNTGAFF.

The chain has TRBV7-9 and TRBJ1-1; TRBD1 agrees at 9 bases. The CDR3 sequence is 16 residues long. Germline CDR1 and CDR2: SEHNR and FQNEAQ (reference sequence). V shed 7 bases, J shed 1 base, and the junction held 10 bases outside the gene matches. CDR3 bases: TGTGCCAGCAATGCTCCGGGACAGGGTGCGAACACTGAAGCTTTCTTT. Translation: CASNAPGQGANTEAFF.

The V and J genes are TRBV7-3 and TRBJ2-3; D is perhaps TRBD1 (5 bases). The J call is doubtful: the DNA matches TRBJ1-1 better. The germline V gene has CDR1 SGHTA and CDR2 FQGTGA. The CDR3 length is 13 residues. The CDR3 is CASSRLRDTEAFF. CDR3 nucleotides: TGTGCCAGCAGCAGACTCAGGGACACTGAAGCTTTCTTT.

The chain couples TRBV12-3 or TRBV12-4 to TRBJ2-3, with D unclear. CDR3 length equals 14 residues. Trimming stripped 3 bases from V and 0 bases from J, with 7 bases between. The CDR3 sequence: CASSFRTSTDTQYF. The DNA for the CDR3 is TGTGCCAGCAGTTTCAGAACTAGCACAGATACGCAGTATTTT.

Only a few counts were recorded for this clonotype. The V gene is TRBV7-2, the J gene TRBJ2-3; D remains ambiguous. The CDR3 length is 14 residues. Trimming took 5 bases from V and 0 from J, leaving 9 bases between them. Germline CDR1 SGHTA, CDR2 FQGNSA. CDR3 sequence (DNA): TGTGCCAGCAGCCCGTTACCCAGCACAGATACGCAGTATTTT. Residues: CASSPLPSTDTQYF.

Of note for this clonotype: Relative to the germline gene, one junction end is altered; a read error may explain this. The chain carries TRBV7-6 and TRBJ1-6; D is uncertain. From germline, CDR1 is SGHVS and CDR2 FNYEAQ. CDR3 length: 13 residues. The chain's CDR3 is CASSLDIWGGQYF. The CDR3 region has the DNA TGTGCCAGCAGCTTAGATATTTGGGGTGGGCAGTACTTT.

This clonotype was detected a few times. The rearrangement joins TRBV7-2 to TRBJ2-6; TRBD2 aligns across 11 bases. Near its end, the DNA agrees better with TRBJ2-1, so the J call may be wrong. Germline V gives CDR1 SGHTA, CDR2 FQGNSA. The CDR3 is 15 amino acids. CDR3 sequence: CASSLELAGDNEQFF. The CDR3 DNA is TGTGCCAGCAGCTTAGAACTAGCGGGAGATAATGAGCAGTTCTTC.

This chain joins TRBV12-3 or TRBV12-4 and TRBJ2-3; tentative D call: TRBD2 (5 bases). Deletions cut 7 bases from V and 2 bases from J, with 13 bases between. The CDR3 is made up of 14 amino acids. The CDR3 is CASNRLADTDTQYF. CDR3 bases: TGTGCCAGCAATCGGCTAGCTGACACAGATACGCAGTATTTT.

J is TRBJ1-2 and V is TRBV7-2, with TRBD1 identical over 8 bases. Germline CDR1 is SGHTA and CDR2 is FQGNSA. The CDR3 covers 15 residues. V lost 5 bases to trimming and J lost 7 bases; unmatched junction nucleotides: 12. CDR3 coding DNA: TGTGCCAGCAGCCCTTACCTAACAGGGGGAGGTGGCTACACCTTC. It translates to CASSPYLTGGGGYTF.

The V and J genes are TRBV7-3 and TRBJ2-3, with D possibly being TRBD1 (6 bases). The DNA end favors TRBJ1-1, so the J call may be wrong. Germline assignment: CDR1 SGHTA and CDR2 FQGTGA. There are 14 residues in the CDR3. The CDR3 loop is CASSLGQGSGEAFF. As DNA, the CDR3 is TGTGCCAGCAGCTTAGGTCAGGGGTCAGGTGAAGCTTTCTTT.

CDR3 loop: CASTPRGREFADTQYF. CDR3 nucleotide sequence: TGTGCCAGCACCCCACGGGGGAGGGAGTTCGCAGATACGCAGTATTTT. The chain links TRBV6-5 to TRBJ2-3; 7 bases align to TRBD2. There are 16 residues in the CDR3. V shed 7 bases, J shed 4 bases, and the junction held 14 bases outside the gene matches. CDR1 and CDR2 from the germline V gene are MNHEY and SVGAGI.

The chain carries TRBV6-1 and TRBJ2-3, with unresolved D. The J call may be wrong; the DNA end is better matched by TRBJ2-1. There are 14 residues in the CDR3. CDR1 MNHNS and CDR2 SASEGT come from the germline V gene. Here the CDR3 DNA reads TGTGCCAGCAGTTACGATTACCGCTACAATGAGCAGTTCTTC. Residues: CASSYDYRYNEQFF.

Of note for this clonotype: Since a much larger clone is just one base distant, this may be a read error. It is likely a read error, because the conserved phenylalanine at the end of the CDR3 is missing. The chain joins TRBV7-3 to TRBJ2-1, with TRBD2 matching 10 bases. This CDR3 has 15 residues. V dropped 5 bases and J dropped 1; count of bases not matched to a gene: 2. From germline, CDR1 is SGHTA and CDR2 FQGTGA. The CDR3 DNA is TGTGCCAGCAGCCGTAGCGGGAGGTCCTACAATGAGCAGTTCCTC. Protein product: CASSRSGRSYNEQFL.

This clonotype is judged large. DNA for the CDR3: TGTGCCAGCAGCCTGACTAGAGGGGATGAGCAGTTCTTC. Protein product: CASSLTRGDEQFF. The genes are TRBV7-6 and TRBJ2-1; a weak D match, TRBD2 (6 bases). The ends were cut back, 5 bases at V and 8 bases at J, with 13 bases in the middle. Germline-derived CDR1 and CDR2 are SGHVS and FNYEAQ. This CDR3 is built from 13 residues.

This chain joins TRBV7-9 and TRBJ2-5; D unresolved. Trimming cost V 1 base and J 1 base, with 13 bases left between them. Germline V gives CDR1 SEHNR, CDR2 FQNEAQ (reference sequence). This CDR3 region has 16 residues. CDR3 sequence: CASSLDRRQPQETQYF. The CDR3 DNA follows: TGTGCCAGCAGCTTAGATCGCAGGCAACCCCAAGAGACCCAGTACTTC.

This chain uses TRBV27 with TRBJ2-1; 9 bases line up with TRBD2. The CDR3 consists of 12 residues. Germline lookup yields CDR1 MNHEY and CDR2 SMNVEV (reference sequence). V lost 7 bases, J lost 16 bases, and 11 bases stayed unmatched. Here the CDR3 DNA reads TGTGCCAGCACCCTTAGTGGGACTAGCTCTTTCTTC. This codes for CASTLSGTSSFF.